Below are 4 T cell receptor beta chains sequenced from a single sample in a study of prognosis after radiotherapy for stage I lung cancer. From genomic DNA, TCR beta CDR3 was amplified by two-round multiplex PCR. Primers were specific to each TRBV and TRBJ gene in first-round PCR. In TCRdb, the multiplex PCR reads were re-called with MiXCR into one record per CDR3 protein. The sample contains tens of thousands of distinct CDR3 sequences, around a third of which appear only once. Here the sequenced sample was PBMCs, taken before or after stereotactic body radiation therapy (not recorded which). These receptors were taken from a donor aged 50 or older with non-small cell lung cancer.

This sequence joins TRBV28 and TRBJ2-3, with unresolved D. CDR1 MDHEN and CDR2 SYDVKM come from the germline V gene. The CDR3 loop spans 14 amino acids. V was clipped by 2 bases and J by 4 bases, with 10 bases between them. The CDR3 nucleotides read TGTGCCAGCAGTTTAGGAGTCATTTCAGATACGCAGTATTTT. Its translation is CASSLGVISDTQYF.

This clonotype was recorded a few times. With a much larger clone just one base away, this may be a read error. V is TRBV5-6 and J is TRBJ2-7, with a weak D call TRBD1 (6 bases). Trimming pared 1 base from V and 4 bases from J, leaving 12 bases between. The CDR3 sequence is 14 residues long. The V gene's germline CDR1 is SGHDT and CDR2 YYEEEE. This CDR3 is CASSLSQGLYEQYF. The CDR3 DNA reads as TGTGCCAGCAGCTTGAGTCAGGGGTTGTACGAGCAGTACTTC.

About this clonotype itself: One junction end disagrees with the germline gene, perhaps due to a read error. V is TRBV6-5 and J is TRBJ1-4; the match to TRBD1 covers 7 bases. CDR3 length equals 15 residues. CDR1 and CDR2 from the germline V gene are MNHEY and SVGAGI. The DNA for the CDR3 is TGTGCCAGCAGTTATGATCACAGCCAGGGGGAAAAACTGTTCTTT. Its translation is CASSYDHSQGEKLFF.

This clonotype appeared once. The CDR3 DNA reads TGTGCCAGCAGTGAAGCTTGGAAGAGATGGAACACCGGGGAGCTGTTTTTT. This encodes CASSEAWKRWNTGELFF. J is TRBJ2-2 and V is TRBV6-1; D is unresolved. Deletions cut 0 bases from V and 1 base from J, with 12 bases between. The CDR3 loop spans 17 amino acids. CDR1 and CDR2 from the germline V gene are MNHNS and SASEGT.